A single sample gave rise to the 30 T cell receptor beta chains below, sequenced in a study of graft-versus-host responses after intestinal transplantation. Method: immunoSEQ multiplex PCR; TCRdb's copy keeps in-frame clones and lacks some. The sample records around 110,000 clones, about nine tenths being singletons. Their antigen targets remain unknown. The source was unstimulated CD4+ T cells sorted from spleen or lymph node cells, collected before intestinal transplant. Receptors were obtained from a human donor who received an intestinal transplant.

This sequence joins TRBV28 and TRBJ1-4; D uncertain. CDR1 is MDHEN and CDR2 is SYDVKM in the germline V gene. This CDR3 spans 13 amino acids. With 5 bases removed from V and 9 bases from J, the gap between germline ends came to 13 bases. Here the CDR3 DNA reads TGTGCCAGCAGTCAAAGCGTCCCTCAAAAACTGTTTTTT. This encodes CASSQSVPQKLFF.

The chain uses TRBV14 and TRBJ2-1; 11 bases map to TRBD2. This CDR3 spans 17 amino acids. The V gene's germline CDR1 is SGHDN and CDR2 FVKESK. Trimming removed 0 bases from V and 5 bases from J; junction bases left unmatched: 6. This chain's CDR3 is CASSQDWGTSGHNEQFF. CDR3 sequence (DNA): TGTGCCAGCAGCCAAGATTGGGGGACTAGCGGACACAATGAGCAGTTCTTC.

The genes are TRBV7-8 and TRBJ2-7, with 14 bases lining up with TRBD2. Germline V gives CDR1 SGHVS, CDR2 FQNEAQ. Trimming removed 1 base from V and 0 bases from J; junction bases left unmatched: 8. The CDR3 is 19 amino acids. The chain's CDR3 is CASSLVRLAGGGLSYEQYF. In DNA form, the CDR3 reads TGTGCCAGCAGCTTAGTTCGACTAGCGGGAGGGGGCCTCTCCTACGAGCAGTACTTC.

This sequence joins TRBV5-5 and TRBJ1-1; no reliable D call. Germline CDR1 is SGHKS and CDR2 is YYEKEE (reference sequence). V dropped 4 bases and J dropped 4 bases, with 8 bases sitting between them. This CDR3 has 12 amino acids. CDR3 region: CASSALSTEAFF. The CDR3 DNA is TGTGCCAGCAGCGCCCTATCCACTGAAGCTTTCTTT. The full variable domain, completed using reference TRBV5-5 and TRBJ1-1, is DAGVTQSPTHLIKTRGQQVTLRCSPISGHKSVSWYQQVLGQGPQFIFQYYEKEERGRGNFPDRFSARQFPNYSSELNVNALLLGDSALYLCASSALSTEAFFGQGTRLTVV.

This chain links TRBV11-1 with TRBJ2-2; 7 nucleotides line up with TRBD2. Per germline, CDR1 SGHAT and CDR2 FQDESV (reference sequence). This CDR3 has 16 amino acids. The J segment lost 5 bases and the V segment lost 5 bases, leaving 11 bases of the junction unmatched. CDR3 residues: CASSPQGGRLTGELFF. Written as DNA, the CDR3 is TGTGCCAGCAGCCCTCAAGGCGGGAGATTAACCGGGGAGCTGTTTTTT.

J is TRBJ1-2 and V is TRBV6-1; D perhaps matches TRBD1 (5 bases). Germline lookup yields CDR1 MNHNS and CDR2 SASEGT. V shed 1 base and J shed 4 bases, with 10 bases lying between them. The CDR3 spans 14 residues. CDR3 amino acids: CASSEVRDSYGYTF. Here the CDR3 DNA reads TGTGCCAGCAGTGAAGTCCGGGACTCCTATGGCTACACCTTC.

This clone has just one count. The CDR3 DNA is TGTGCCAGCAGCGGAGGGTCACATTCTCCTAACTATGGCTACACCTTC. It is translated as CASSGGSHSPNYGYTF. This chain joins TRBV5-5 and TRBJ1-2; D remains unclear. This CDR3 is 16 amino acids long. CDR1 and CDR2 (germline): SGHKS, YYEKEE (reference sequence). V lost 4 bases and J lost 0, with 16 bases in between.

The V call is TRBV7-3, the J call TRBJ2-3; D gene uncertain. CDR1 is SGHTA, CDR2 FQGTGA, per germline. CDR3 length: 15 residues. V dropped 2 bases and J dropped 2 bases, with 11 bases sitting between them. CDR3 region: CASSLLSSSTDTQYF. CDR3 nucleotides: TGTGCCAGCAGCTTACTTTCGTCCTCCACAGATACGCAGTATTTT. The full variable domain, in which reference TRBV7-3 and TRBJ2-3 provide the parts outside the CDR3, is GAGVSQTPSNKVTEKGKYVELRCDPISGHTALYWYRQSLGQGPEFLIYFQGTGAADDSGLPNDRFFAVRPEGSVSTLKIQRTERGDSAVYLCASSLLSSSTDTQYFGPGTRLTVL.

The chain recombines TRBV6-1 with TRBJ1-3; D is perhaps TRBD1 (6 bases). CDR3 length: 15 residues. Germline V lookup: CDR1 MNHNS, CDR2 SASEGT. Trimming pared 4 bases from V and 2 bases from J, leaving 12 bases between. The CDR3 protein is CASSALTGTGNTIYF. The CDR3 DNA is TGTGCCAGCAGTGCCCTAACAGGGACTGGAAACACCATATATTTT.

The chain has TRBV27 and TRBJ2-5; TRBD2 agrees at 7 bases. Unmatched junction bases numbered 8, after V lost 6 bases and J lost 1 base. This CDR3 spans 15 amino acids. The germline V gene has CDR1 MNHEY and CDR2 SMNVEV (reference sequence). The chain's CDR3 is CASSRRGLFQETQYF. In nucleotides, the CDR3 is TGTGCCAGCAGCCGCCGGGGACTATTCCAAGAGACCCAGTACTTC.

Note on this clone: Germline and junction disagree at one end, which may indicate a read error. Other nucleotide sequences from this sample produce the same CDR3. The chain recombines TRBV6-5 with TRBJ1-5; no firm D call. CDR1 is MNHEY, CDR2 SVGAGI, per germline. This CDR3 has 13 residues. The CDR3 sequence is CASRRDSNQPQHF. As DNA, the CDR3 is TGTGCCAGCAGACGCGATAGCAATCAGCCCCAACATTTT.

The chain recombines TRBV4-3 with TRBJ1-1; possibly TRBD1 for D (5 bases). Trimming pared 0 bases from V and 6 bases from J, leaving 11 bases between. Germline V gene lookup returns CDR1 LGHNA and CDR2 YSLEER. The CDR3 is 14 amino acids. Here the CDR3 reads CASSQDWGGAEAFF. The CDR3 nucleotides are TGCGCCAGCAGCCAAGATTGGGGGGGGGCTGAAGCTTTCTTT.

J is TRBJ2-7 and V is TRBV19; TRBD2 matches at 12 bases. Germline V gives CDR1 LNHDA, CDR2 SQIVND (reference sequence). CDR3 length: 16 amino acids. With 4 bases clipped from V and 1 base from J, the junction kept 5 bases outside the gene matches. The CDR3 reads CASSTSSGRGSYEQYF. The CDR3 DNA is TGTGCCAGTAGTACCTCTAGCGGGAGGGGTTCCTACGAGCAGTACTTC.

J is TRBJ1-1 and V is TRBV7-3; a weak D match, TRBD1 (5 bases). The CDR3 covers 17 residues. The germline gives CDR1 SGHTA, CDR2 FQGTGA. V was clipped by 0 bases and J by 1 base, with 15 bases between them. The DNA for the CDR3 is TGTGCCAGCAGCTTAACTGGGGCAAAGGGGTCGAACACTGAAGCTTTCTTT. Amino acids: CASSLTGAKGSNTEAFF.

The gene calls are TRBV5-1 and TRBJ2-2, with 12 bases matching TRBD1. Trimming removed 1 base from V and 5 bases from J; junction bases left unmatched: 9. The CDR3 covers 18 residues. Germline CDR1 is SGHRS and CDR2 is YFSETQ. This chain's CDR3 is CASSLPFRDRGQTGELFF. The CDR3 nucleotides read TGCGCCAGCAGCTTGCCCTTTCGGGACAGGGGGCAAACCGGGGAGCTGTTTTTT.

This CDR3 is CASSQRIQETQYF. CDR3 coding DNA: TGTGCCAGCAGCCAGCGGATTCAAGAGACCCAGTACTTC. The chain joins TRBV7-8 to TRBJ2-5, with a weak D call TRBD2 (5 bases). The CDR3 extends over 13 amino acids. Trimming removed 5 bases at V and 2 bases at J, with 9 bases between. Germline-derived CDR1 and CDR2 are SGHVS and FQNEAQ.

The rearrangement uses TRBV7-2 and TRBJ2-7, with 8 bases that match TRBD1. Germline CDR1 reads SGHTA; CDR2 reads FQGNSA. This CDR3 contains 15 residues. J gave up 0 bases and V 5 bases, and 6 bases lay outside the gene matches. CDR3 nucleotides: TGTGCCAGCAGCCTAGGACAGGGCCGCTCCTACGAGCAGTACTTC. It yields the protein CASSLGQGRSYEQYF.

The chain is built from TRBV18 and TRBJ2-6, with no clear D. The ends were cut back, 2 bases at V and 0 bases at J, with 8 bases in the middle. The CDR3 has 16 amino acids. Germline CDR1 KGHSH, CDR2 LQKENI. The DNA for the CDR3 is TGTGCCAGCTCACCAGACTCAACCTCTGGGGCCAACGTCCTGACTTTC. Its protein is CASSPDSTSGANVLTF.

The chain links TRBV29-1 to TRBJ1-1; D is possibly TRBD1 (6 bases). Germline-derived CDR1 and CDR2 are SQVTM and ANQGSEA. The CDR3 extends over 13 amino acids. V gave up 5 bases and J gave up 4 bases, with 14 bases separating them. The CDR3 reads CSVPRVGGTEAFF. The DNA for the CDR3 is TGCAGCGTTCCCAGGGTAGGGGGCACTGAAGCTTTCTTT.

This chain uses TRBV25-1 with TRBJ2-5; 9 bases match TRBD1. Germline V lookup: CDR1 MGHDK, CDR2 SYGVNS. J gave up 4 bases and V 4 bases, and 7 bases lay outside the gene matches. This CDR3 is 15 amino acids long. CDR3 DNA sequence: TGTGCCAGCAGTGTGGGGGGGACAGGGTTAGAGACCCAGTACTTC. Residues: CASSVGGTGLETQYF.

The chain combines TRBV6-5 with TRBJ2-5; no clear D gene. Trimming took 4 bases from V and 2 from J, leaving 11 bases between them. This CDR3 is built from 14 residues. Germline loops: CDR1 MNHEY, CDR2 SVGAGI. CDR3 DNA sequence: TGTGCCAGCAGTTTGTCCAAGAGTCAAGAGACCCAGTACTTC. As protein: CASSLSKSQETQYF.

The gene calls are TRBV9 and TRBJ2-1, with TRBD1 identical over 7 bases. The germline V gene has CDR1 SGDLS and CDR2 YYNGEE. Unmatched junction bases numbered 9, after V lost 4 bases and J lost 5 bases. The CDR3 loop spans 15 amino acids. In DNA form, the CDR3 reads TGTGCCAGCAGCCCTACCCCGGGACAGCACAATGAGCAGTTCTTC. This sequence encodes CASSPTPGQHNEQFF.

In DNA, the CDR3 is TGCGCCAGCAGCTCAGTAAGGGACAGGGGCATCAGGAACACTGAAGCTTTCTTT. Encoded protein: CASSSVRDRGIRNTEAFF. The chain links TRBV5-1 to TRBJ1-1; 10 positions match TRBD1. Germline V lookup: CDR1 SGHRS, CDR2 YFSETQ. The CDR3 runs to 18 residues. The trim removed 3 bases at V and 1 base at J, leaving 12 bases unmatched. The full variable domain, in which reference TRBV5-1 and TRBJ1-1 provide the parts outside the CDR3, is KAGVTQTPRYLIKTRGQQVTLSCSPISGHRSVSWYQQTPGQGLQFLFEYFSETQRNKGNFPGRFSGRQFSNSRSEMNVSTLELGDSALYLCASSSVRDRGIRNTEAFFGQGTRLTVV.

Only one count was recorded for this clone. The chain links TRBV29-1 to TRBJ2-2, with a weak D call TRBD1 (5 bases). Looked up from germline, CDR1 is SQVTM and CDR2 is ANQGSEA. Trimming took off 7 bases at V and 2 bases at J, with 14 bases between the two ends. The CDR3 has 14 residues. In DNA, the CDR3 is TGCAGCGCCTGGGGCCAGGGAAACACCGGGGAGCTGTTTTTT. Translated, it gives CSAWGQGNTGELFF.

This chain connects TRBV21-1 to TRBJ1-5; the listed D gene, TRBD1, was not tested against the DNA. TRBV21-1 is tagged as a pseudogene. This CDR3 region has 17 residues. The CDR3 nucleotides read TGTGCCAGCAGCAAAAGACAGGGGGTCTCGCCGAATCAGCCCCAGCATTTT. Its translation is CASSKRQGVSPNQPQHF.

V usage is TRBV21-1 and J usage is TRBJ1-5; the table gives TRBD1 as D, unverified against the DNA. TRBV21-1 is a listed pseudogene. The CDR3 has 18 amino acids. CDR3 loop: CASSNSGTGGQSNQPQHF. The CDR3, as DNA: TGTGCCAGCAGCAACTCCGGGACAGGGGGCCAGAGCAATCAGCCCCAGCATTTT.

J is TRBJ2-5 and V is TRBV7-9; D is perhaps TRBD2 (6 bases). Germline CDR1 is SEHNR and CDR2 is FQNEAQ (reference sequence). Deletions cut 7 bases from V and 3 bases from J, with 18 bases between. This CDR3 spans 15 amino acids. The CDR3 DNA is TGTGCCAGCAATAGATTGGTCCCGGGGGAAGAGACCCAGTACTTC. It is translated as CASNRLVPGEETQYF.

This chain links TRBV18 with TRBJ2-6; TRBD1 agrees at 8 bases. Germline V lookup: CDR1 KGHSH, CDR2 LQKENI. The CDR3 consists of 16 residues. Losses at the gene ends were 3 bases for V and 0 bases for J; bases not matched to a gene: 1. The CDR3 loop is CASSPTGGSGANVLTF. DNA for the CDR3: TGTGCCAGCTCACCTACAGGGGGCTCTGGGGCCAACGTCCTGACTTTC.

The chain carries TRBV28 and TRBJ1-5, with unresolved D. V was trimmed by 6 bases and J by 3 bases, leaving 12 bases between them. Germline CDR1 is MDHEN and CDR2 is SYDVKM. This CDR3 has 14 residues. CDR3 in amino acids: CASRGSGYNQPQHF. The CDR3 DNA reads as TGTGCCAGCAGGGGCTCAGGCTACAATCAGCCCCAGCATTTT.

This rearrangement joins TRBV4-1 to TRBJ1-1; 8 bases line up with TRBD1. CDR3 length equals 15 residues. V lost 0 bases to trimming and J lost 10 bases; unmatched junction nucleotides: 10. The V gene's germline CDR1 is MGHRA and CDR2 YSYEKL. The CDR3 reads CASSQDYGQGRGAFF. The CDR3 region has the DNA TGCGCCAGCAGCCAAGATTACGGACAGGGCCGCGGAGCTTTCTTT.